Sequencing of this T cell receptor beta chain was carried out in a study of CD8 T cells in ankylosing spondylitis. The CDR3 has 14 residues. Germline trimming cut 5 bases from V and 4 bases from J; bases unmatched to any gene: 5. TCRdb ran MiXCR on the 5' RACE reads and lists one entry per CDR3 protein. The sample holds 200,000 to 300,000 distinct CDR3 sequences; approximately 11% are singletons and the top ten take 5.5% to 8%. This clonotype was counted many times. Sequencing input: blood, either unsorted or a sorted T cell fraction (not recorded which). The chain is built from TRBV12-3 or TRBV12-4 and TRBJ2-3; 8 bases are shared with TRBD2. This clonotype was obtained from a male donor with ankylosing spondylitis or in good health (not recorded which). The CDR3: CASSPGLVADTQYF. CDR3 nucleotides: TGTGCCAGCAGTCCGGGACTAGTAGCAGATACGCAGTATTTT.